This T cell receptor beta chain stems from a study of early stage breast cancer tumors. Overall study: Of 15 to 20 invasive breast tumors, twelve were hormone receptor-positive, HER2-negative.

Libraries were prepared by immunoSEQ multiplex PCR; TCRdb keeps only in-frame clonotypes and omits some of them. The profile shows 55,000 to 70,000 clones, around 80% of them singletons. Trimming cost V 0 bases and J 8 bases; bases outside gene matches: 4. The CDR3 sequence is 16 residues long. Germline CDR1 is MGHRA and CDR2 is YSYEKL. This TCR was sampled from a person in their 40s with breast cancer. J is TRBJ2-1 and V is TRBV4-1; 13 bases fit TRBD2. Material for sequencing was blood. CDR3 DNA sequence: TGCGCCAGCAGCCAAGACACTAGCGGGAGGGCCGATGAGCAGTTCTTC. This encodes CASSQDTSGRADEQFF.